Below are 23 T cell receptor beta chains sequenced from a single sample in a study of T cell responses to AZD1222 COVID-19 vaccine. Clones were read by immunoSEQ multiplex PCR, and TCRdb kept only the in-frame ones, dropping some. The table lists 90,000 to 150,000 clones, roughly 87% of them singletons, with about 1.2% in the top ten. The specimen was peripheral blood, collected on day 0 of AZD1222 vaccination. The receptors come from an adult in good health.

The V call is TRBV14, the J call TRBJ2-7; D is uncertain. Between the trimmed V and J ends, which lost 1 base and 7 bases, there was a span of 17 bases. Germline CDR1 SGHDN, CDR2 FVKESK. The CDR3 loop spans 15 amino acids. The CDR3 region is CASSQVGSIIGEQYF. The CDR3, as DNA: TGTGCCAGCAGCCAAGTGGGATCAATCATTGGAGAGCAGTACTTC.

This sequence joins TRBV7-7 and TRBJ1-1; D unclear. CDR3 size: 13 residues. The V gene's germline CDR1 is SSHAT and CDR2 FNYEAQ (reference sequence). The V end was cut by 1 base, the J end by 3 bases, with 6 bases between. The CDR3 coding sequence is TGTGCCAGCAGCTTAGAGCCTGACACTGAAGCTTTCTTT. Protein product: CASSLEPDTEAFF.

The gene calls are TRBV7-9 and TRBJ1-1, with unresolved D. The CDR3 runs to 14 residues. From germline, CDR1 is SEHNR and CDR2 FQNEAQ (reference sequence). The V gene lost 5 bases and the J gene lost 4 bases, with 14 bases spanning the gap. The CDR3 sequence is CASSRSLVGTEAFF. CDR3 nucleotide sequence: TGTGCCAGCAGCCGTTCGCTTGTAGGCACTGAAGCTTTCTTT.

J is TRBJ2-3 and V is TRBV11-2; TRBD2 aligns across 8 bases. Germline loops: CDR1 SGHAT, CDR2 FQNNGV. With V trimmed by 2 bases and J by 0 bases, 4 bases remained unmatched. The CDR3 is 16 amino acids. For the CDR3, the DNA is TGTGCCAGCAGCTTACGGGCGGGGGGTAGCACAGATACGCAGTATTTT. This sequence encodes CASSLRAGGSTDTQYF.

V usage is TRBV25-1 and J usage is TRBJ2-7; TRBD1 matches 9 bases. V dropped 3 bases and J dropped 2; count of bases not matched to a gene: 5. CDR3 length: 15 amino acids. CDR1 and CDR2 from the germline V gene are MGHDK and SYGVNS. DNA for the CDR3: TGTGCCAGCAGTGAGCCGGGACAGGGCACCTACGAGCAGTACTTC. Its protein product is CASSEPGQGTYEQYF.

J is TRBJ1-2 and V is TRBV3-1 (or the pseudogene TRBV3-2); D might be TRBD1 (5 bases). The CDR3 has 12 amino acids. Germline CDR1 and CDR2: LGHDT and YNNKEL (reference sequence). Between the trimmed V and J ends, which lost 6 bases and 7 bases, there was a span of 12 bases. The CDR3, as DNA: TGTGCCAGCAGACCGGCGGGGGGTGGCTACACCTTC. Protein: CASRPAGGGYTF.

J is TRBJ2-7 and V is TRBV5-1; TRBD1 might be the D (9 bases). The germline V gene encodes CDR1 SGHRS and CDR2 YFSETQ. The ends were cut back, 1 base at V and 3 bases at J, with 14 bases in the middle. The CDR3 runs to 15 residues. CDR3 nucleotides: TGCGCCAGCAGCTTGAGCGGGGGACAGGGCTACGAGCAGTACTTC. Its translation is CASSLSGGQGYEQYF.

The chain joins TRBV7-9 to TRBJ2-2, with a possible D match to TRBD1 (6 bases). Per germline, CDR1 SEHNR and CDR2 FQNEAQ (reference sequence). Trimming shortened V by 5 bases and J by 3 bases, and 13 bases separated the two germline ends. The CDR3 covers 15 residues. Written as DNA, the CDR3 is TGTGCCAGCAGCCCCGGGACATCCTACACCGGGGAGCTGTTTTTT. This translates into CASSPGTSYTGELFF.

The CDR3 spells CASSPGGGDYGYTF. CDR3 bases: TGTGCCAGCTCACCAGGAGGAGGGGACTATGGCTACACCTTC. The V and J genes are TRBV18 and TRBJ1-2; possibly TRBD1 for D (5 bases). This CDR3 is 14 amino acids long. Germline lookup yields CDR1 KGHSH and CDR2 LQKENI. The germline V and J ends were trimmed by 2 bases and 3 bases, with 10 bases remaining between them.

This clone appeared a few times. The rearrangement uses TRBV10-3 and TRBJ2-5, with no clear D. V was trimmed by 0 bases and J by 1 base, leaving 6 bases between them. This CDR3 contains 14 residues. Looked up from germline, CDR1 is ENHRY and CDR2 is SYGVKD. CDR3 sequence: CAISESGSQETQYF. Here the CDR3 DNA reads TGTGCCATCAGTGAGTCTGGGTCCCAAGAGACCCAGTACTTC.

The chain employs TRBV4-2 and TRBJ2-3, with TRBD2 identical over 8 bases. The CDR3 extends over 15 amino acids. Losses at the gene ends were 3 bases for V and 4 bases for J; bases not matched to a gene: 6. Germline values: CDR1 LGHNA, CDR2 YNFKEQ. The CDR3 nucleotides are TGTGCCAGCAGCCATTACGGGGGGGCGGCAGATACGCAGTATTTT. This gives the protein CASSHYGGAADTQYF.

J is TRBJ2-2 and V is TRBV5-4; TRBD1 agrees at 8 bases. CDR3 length: 15 residues. V trimming: 4 bases; J trimming: 3 bases; junction bases outside the gene matches: 5. CDR1 SGHNT and CDR2 YYREEE come from the germline V gene (reference sequence). The CDR3 region has the DNA TGTGCCAGCAGCCGGACAGGGCGGGACACCGGGGAGCTGTTTTTT. It specifies CASSRTGRDTGELFF.

This clone was seen only once. CDR3 bases: TGCGCCAGCAGCCCCAGCGGGGCGGGGCAGTTCTTC. It encodes CASSPSGAGQFF. The rearrangement joins TRBV4-1 to TRBJ2-1, with 7 bases matching TRBD2. The CDR3 totals 12 residues. Germline trimming cut 4 bases from V and 12 bases from J; bases unmatched to any gene: 6. From germline, CDR1 is MGHRA and CDR2 YSYEKL.

For this clone: One end of the junction does not line up with germline, which may come from a read error. V usage is TRBV4-2 and J usage is TRBJ1-2; no clear D. CDR3 length equals 16 residues. The germline CDR1 and CDR2 sequences are LGHNA and YNFKEQ. CDR3 sequence reads: CASSKDLGDVRYGYTF. The CDR3 nucleotides read TGTGCCAGCAGCAAAGATCTCGGGGATGTTCGTTATGGCTACACCTTC.

This rearrangement joins TRBV15 to TRBJ1-1, with unresolved D. The CDR3 length is 12 residues. Germline CDR1 reads LNHNV; CDR2 reads YYDKDF (reference sequence). Between the trimmed V and J ends, which lost 0 bases and 5 bases, there was a span of 4 bases. The CDR3 is CATSREGTEAFF. CDR3 in DNA: TGTGCCACCAGCAGAGAAGGAACTGAAGCTTTCTTT. Together with reference TRBV15 and TRBJ1-1, the CDR3 gives the full variable domain: DAMVIQNPRYQVTQFGKPVTLSCSQTLNHNVMYWYQQKSSQAPKLLFHYYDKDFNNEADTPDNFQSRRPNTSFCFLDIRSPGLGDTAMYLCATSREGTEAFFGQGTRLTVV.

V usage is TRBV19 and J usage is TRBJ2-5; D is ambiguous. The CDR3 extends over 13 amino acids. Trimming left V 6 bases short and J 5 bases short, with 13 bases between. CDR1 and CDR2 (germline): LNHDA, SQIVND (reference sequence). As DNA, the CDR3 is TGTGCCAGTAGCTCCTGGGGAAAGGAGACCCAGTACTTC. Its protein is CASSSWGKETQYF.

The chain has TRBV3-1 (or the pseudogene TRBV3-2) and TRBJ1-3; 10 nucleotides match TRBD1. Germline CDR1 and CDR2: LGHDT and YNNKEL (reference sequence). With V trimmed by 5 bases and J by 2 bases, 6 bases remained unmatched. This CDR3 contains 16 residues. The CDR3, as DNA: TGTGCCAGCAGCAGTCCCGGGACAGGGGCTGGAAACACCATATATTTT. It yields the protein CASSSPGTGAGNTIYF.

The gene calls are TRBV5-4 and TRBJ2-1; 8 nucleotides match TRBD2. In germline, CDR1 is SGHNT, CDR2 YYREEE (reference sequence). V was pared by 6 bases and J by 4 bases, with 9 bases of the junction left unmatched. The CDR3 runs to 15 residues. The CDR3 nucleotides read TGTGCCAGCACCCCCGGGACTAGAGATTACAATGAGCAGTTCTTC. Translated: CASTPGTRDYNEQFF.

The chain recombines TRBV19 with TRBJ2-1, with 8 bases aligning to TRBD1. The CDR3 consists of 14 residues. V shed 4 bases and J 5 bases; nucleotides not matched to a gene: 4. CDR1 LNHDA and CDR2 SQIVND come from the germline V gene (reference sequence). CDR3 sequence (DNA): TGTGCCAGTAGTACCGGGACAGGCAACAATGAGCAGTTCTTC. It translates to CASSTGTGNNEQFF.

The V and J genes are TRBV18 and TRBJ1-5, with TRBD1 matching over 9 bases. The CDR3 runs 15 residues. V dropped 3 bases and J dropped 5; count of bases not matched to a gene: 5. The germline V gene encodes CDR1 KGHSH and CDR2 LQKENI. DNA of the CDR3: TGTGCCAGCTCACCCCGGACAGGGGCCGATCAGCCCCAGCATTTT. Residues: CASSPRTGADQPQHF.

This clone was detected once. The rearrangement joins TRBV10-3 to TRBJ1-2; no firm D call. This CDR3 has 18 residues. V lost 0 bases, J lost 1 base, and 18 bases lay in between. From germline, CDR1 is ENHRY and CDR2 SYGVKD. The CDR3 reads CAISESVLSRADNYGYTF. Written as DNA, the CDR3 is TGTGCCATCAGTGAGTCGGTACTTTCAAGGGCGGATAACTATGGCTACACCTTC.

The chain recombines TRBV4-2 with TRBJ2-7; 11 bases are shared with TRBD2. The V gene's germline CDR1 is LGHNA and CDR2 YNFKEQ. CDR3 length equals 19 residues. J lost 2 bases, V lost 5 bases, and 17 bases had no gene match. DNA for the CDR3: TGTGCCAGCAGCGACAATCATGGGCTAGCGGGGGGACTAACCTACGAGCAGTACTTC. The encoded protein is CASSDNHGLAGGLTYEQYF.

This chain connects TRBV7-8 to TRBJ2-7; D perhaps matches TRBD1 (6 bases). The CDR3 extends over 14 amino acids. The germline V and J ends were trimmed by 4 bases and 4 bases, with 14 bases remaining between them. Germline lookup yields CDR1 SGHVS and CDR2 FQNEAQ. The CDR3 loop is CASSSRNRVYEQYF. The CDR3 region has the DNA TGTGCCAGCAGCTCAAGGAACAGGGTGTACGAGCAGTACTTC.